The clone carrying this T cell receptor (beta chain) was seen once. This entry is derived from a study of blood T cell repertoires in COVID-19. Turning to the study itself: PBMCs, B-cell-depleted T cells, or T cells provided the cDNA or gDNA that made up the material.

This CDR3 spans 16 amino acids. Germline lookup yields CDR1 SNHLY and CDR2 FYNNEI. Trimming removed 6 bases from V and 5 bases from J; junction bases left unmatched: 13. Per the authors' pipeline: Researchers report that nucleated cell counts were estimated from reference gene primer amplification. Profiled with immunoSEQ multiplex PCR; TCRdb holds only in-frame clones, not every one. V and J calls and clone size come straight from that table; D and trimming were deduced from the DNA. The top ten clones hold under 3.5% of a sample with fewer than 250,000 clones, about 83% of them seen once. Specimen: peripheral blood. The sequence was obtained from a man aged 45-65 years with active or convalescent COVID-19. The chain uses TRBV2 and TRBJ2-5; 9 bases agree with TRBD1. The CDR3 bases are TGTGCCAGCAGCGGCCTTGGAACAGGGGGCGGTGAGACCCAGTACTTC. It specifies CASSGLGTGGGETQYF.